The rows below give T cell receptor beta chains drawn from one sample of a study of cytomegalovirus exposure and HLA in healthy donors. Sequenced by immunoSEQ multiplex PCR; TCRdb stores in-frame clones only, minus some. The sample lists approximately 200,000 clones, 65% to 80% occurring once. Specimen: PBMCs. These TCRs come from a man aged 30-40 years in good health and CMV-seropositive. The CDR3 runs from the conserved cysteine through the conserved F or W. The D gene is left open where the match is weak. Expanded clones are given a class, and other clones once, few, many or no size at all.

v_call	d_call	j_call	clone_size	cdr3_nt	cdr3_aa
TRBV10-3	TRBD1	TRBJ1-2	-	TGTGCCATCACCGAGGGGGACAGGGGAAATGGCTACACCTTC	CAITEGDRGNGYTF
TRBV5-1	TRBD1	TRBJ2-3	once	TGCGCCAGCAGCTTCGGACAGGGCACAGATACGCAGTATTTT	CASSFGQGTDTQYF
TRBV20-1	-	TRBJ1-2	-	TGCAGTGCTAGATTAGCCTATGGCTACACCTTC	CSARLAYGYTF
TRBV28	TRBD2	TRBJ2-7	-	TGTGCCAACCTCCGGGGGGAACGCGCGGAGCAGTACTTC	CANLRGERAEQYF
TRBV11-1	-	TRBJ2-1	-	TGTGCCAGCAGCTTAACTACCCCGGACAGCGGAAATGAGCAGTTCTTC	CASSLTTPDSGNEQFF
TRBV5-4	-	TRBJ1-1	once	TGTGCCAGCAGCTTGCCCCAGAACACTGAAGCTTTCTTT	CASSLPQNTEAFF
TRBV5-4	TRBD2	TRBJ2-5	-	TGTGCCAGCAGCCTAGAGGGAGGGCGGGGGGAGACCCAGTACTTC	CASSLEGGRGETQYF
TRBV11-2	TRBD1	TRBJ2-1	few	TGTGCCAGCAGCTCCCGGGACAGTTTCTACAATGAGCAGTTCTTC	CASSSRDSFYNEQFF
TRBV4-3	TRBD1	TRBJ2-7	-	TGCGCCAGCAGCCAAGATTGGGACAGCCCCACCGGGCAGTACTTC	CASSQDWDSPTGQYF
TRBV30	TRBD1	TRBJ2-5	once	TGTGCCTGGAGGGGGACAGGGGCAGAGACCCAGTACTTC	CAWRGTGAETQYF
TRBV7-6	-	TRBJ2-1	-	TGTGCCAGCAGCCCGAGGTCAGTGGCGAAGCAGTTCTTC	CASSPRSVAKQFF
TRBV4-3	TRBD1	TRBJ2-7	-	TGCGCCAGCAGCCAAGACGCAGGGGGCTACGAGCAGTACTTC	CASSQDAGGYEQYF
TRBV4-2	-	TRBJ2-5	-	TGTGCCAGCTATTACTACAACCAAGAGACCCAGTACTTC	CASYYYNQETQYF
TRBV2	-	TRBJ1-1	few	TGTGCCAGCAGTGTGACAGGGAACACTGAAGCTTTCTTT	CASSVTGNTEAFF
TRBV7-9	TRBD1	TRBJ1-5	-	TGTTCCAGCAGCGCGCTAGGGACAGGGGACAATCAGCCCCAGCATTTT	CSSSALGTGDNQPQHF
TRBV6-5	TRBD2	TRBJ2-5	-	TGTGCCAGCAGTTACTCGGGGGGGAAGCAAGAGACCCAGTACTTC	CASSYSGGKQETQYF
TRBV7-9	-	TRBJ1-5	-	TGTGCCACCGGGTGGGAGCGGAATCAGCCCCAGCATTTT	CATGWERNQPQHF
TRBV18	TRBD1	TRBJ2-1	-	TGTGCCAGCTCACCACAGGGGGCGCAGGGCGAGCAGTTCTTC	CASSPQGAQGEQFF
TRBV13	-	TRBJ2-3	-	TGTGCCAGCAGCCGCAGGGGGGTTAGAGACACAGATACGCAGTATTTT	CASSRRGVRDTDTQYF
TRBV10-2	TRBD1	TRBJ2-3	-	TGCGCCAGCAGGACAGGGGCGACAGATACGCAGTATTTT	CASRTGATDTQYF
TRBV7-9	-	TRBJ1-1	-	TGTGCCAGCGGCGGGGAGGGGGGAATTTTCGAGGTCACTGAAGCTTTCTTT	CASGGEGGIFEVTEAFF
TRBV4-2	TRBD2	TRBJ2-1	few	TGTGCCAGCAGCCAAGAATTAGCTAGCGGGGGGATGGATGAGCAGTTCTTC	CASSQELASGGMDEQFF
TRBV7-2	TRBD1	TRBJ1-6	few	TGTGCCAGCAGCTCACCACCGGGACAGGGGGTTAATTCACCCCTCCACTTT	CASSSPPGQGVNSPLHF
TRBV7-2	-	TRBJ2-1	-	TGTGCCAGCAGCACGCGGACAGTCTACAATGAGCAGTTCTTC	CASSTRTVYNEQFF
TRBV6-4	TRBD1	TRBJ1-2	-	TGTGCCAGCAGAGAAACCCCTTTTAACGACAGGGTGGGGGGTGGCTACACCTTC	CASRETPFNDRVGGGYTF
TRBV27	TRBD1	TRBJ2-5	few	TGTGCCAGGTCACCGGGACAGAAAGAGACCCAGTACTTC	CARSPGQKETQYF
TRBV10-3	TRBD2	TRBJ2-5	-	TGTGCCATCAGTGGGCTAGCGGGGGGGCCGCAAGAGACCCAGTACTTC	CAISGLAGGPQETQYF
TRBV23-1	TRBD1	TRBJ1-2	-	TGCGCCAGCAGTCTTTGGGACAGGGTCCATGGCTACACCTTC	CASSLWDRVHGYTF
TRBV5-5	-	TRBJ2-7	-	TGTGCCAGCAGCTTTTTTGACAGGTTTATCGATCCGAGCTCCTACGAGCAGTACTTC	CASSFFDRFIDPSSYEQYF
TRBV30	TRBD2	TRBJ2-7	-	TGTGCCTGGACCCCGACTAGCGGGAGTGGTTCCGAGCAGTACTTC	CAWTPTSGSGSEQYF
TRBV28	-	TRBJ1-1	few	TGTGCCAGCTCCCCCTCGGGACAAGTGACTTTCTTT	CASSPSGQVTFF